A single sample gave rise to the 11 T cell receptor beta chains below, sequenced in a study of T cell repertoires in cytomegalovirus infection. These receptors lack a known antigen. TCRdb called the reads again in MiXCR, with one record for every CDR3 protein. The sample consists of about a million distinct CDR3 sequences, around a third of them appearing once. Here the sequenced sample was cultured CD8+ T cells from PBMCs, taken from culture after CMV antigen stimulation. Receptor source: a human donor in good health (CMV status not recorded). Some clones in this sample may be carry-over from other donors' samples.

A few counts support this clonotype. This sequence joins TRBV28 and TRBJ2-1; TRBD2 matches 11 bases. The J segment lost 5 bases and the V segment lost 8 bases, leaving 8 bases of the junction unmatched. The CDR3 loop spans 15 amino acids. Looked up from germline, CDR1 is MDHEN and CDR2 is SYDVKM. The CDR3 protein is CASAWPGLADNEQFF. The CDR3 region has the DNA TGTGCCAGCGCTTGGCCGGGACTAGCGGACAATGAGCAGTTCTTC.

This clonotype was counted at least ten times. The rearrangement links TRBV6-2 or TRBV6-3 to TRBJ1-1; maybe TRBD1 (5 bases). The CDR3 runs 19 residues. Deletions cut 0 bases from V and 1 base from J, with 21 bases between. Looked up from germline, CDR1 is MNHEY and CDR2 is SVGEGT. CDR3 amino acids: CASSYSPDRPGVANTEAFF. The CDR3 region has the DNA TGTGCCAGCAGTTACTCGCCCGACCGGCCGGGGGTGGCGAACACTGAAGCTTTCTTT.

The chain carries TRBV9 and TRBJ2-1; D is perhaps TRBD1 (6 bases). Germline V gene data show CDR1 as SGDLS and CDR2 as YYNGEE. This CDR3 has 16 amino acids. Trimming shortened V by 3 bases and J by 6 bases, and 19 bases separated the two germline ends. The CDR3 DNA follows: TGTGCCAGCAGCGCCCTGGACAGCCTAGGACCCAATGAGCAGTTCTTC. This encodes CASSALDSLGPNEQFF.

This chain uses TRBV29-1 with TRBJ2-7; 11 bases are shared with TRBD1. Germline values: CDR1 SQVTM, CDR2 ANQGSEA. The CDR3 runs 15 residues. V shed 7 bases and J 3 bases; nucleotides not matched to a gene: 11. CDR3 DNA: TGCAGCGGGATTTGGGTCGGGACAGGGGGCTACGAGCAGTACTTC. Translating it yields CSGIWVGTGGYEQYF.

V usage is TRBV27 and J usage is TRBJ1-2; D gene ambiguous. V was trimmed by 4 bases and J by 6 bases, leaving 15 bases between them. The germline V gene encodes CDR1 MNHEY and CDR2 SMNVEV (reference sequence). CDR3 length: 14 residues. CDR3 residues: CASSSQSRIHGYTF. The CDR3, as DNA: TGTGCCAGCAGTTCCCAATCCCGAATACATGGCTACACCTTC.

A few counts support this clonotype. The CDR3 is CSARVPKISSGANVLTF. In DNA form, the CDR3 reads TGCAGTGCTAGAGTGCCCAAGATTAGCTCTGGGGCCAACGTCCTGACTTTC. The V call is TRBV20-1, the J call TRBJ2-6, with D hard to call. The V end lost 1 base, the J end lost 0 bases, and 13 bases lay between the germline ends. Germline V CDR1 and CDR2: DFQATT, SNEGSKA (reference sequence). The CDR3 totals 17 residues.

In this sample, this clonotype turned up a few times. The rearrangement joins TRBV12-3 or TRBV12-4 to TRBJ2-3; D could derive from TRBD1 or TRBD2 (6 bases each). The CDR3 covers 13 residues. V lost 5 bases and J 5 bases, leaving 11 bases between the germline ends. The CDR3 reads CASSGGLGDTQYF. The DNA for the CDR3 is TGTGCCAGCAGTGGGGGGCTGGGAGATACGCAGTATTTT.

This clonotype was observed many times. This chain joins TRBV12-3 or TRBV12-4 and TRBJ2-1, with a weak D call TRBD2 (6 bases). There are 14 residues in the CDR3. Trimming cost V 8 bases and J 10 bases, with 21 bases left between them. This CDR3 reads CASSPASRGEEQFF. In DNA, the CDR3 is TGTGCCAGCTCTCCCGCCTCTCGCGGGGAGGAGCAGTTCTTC.

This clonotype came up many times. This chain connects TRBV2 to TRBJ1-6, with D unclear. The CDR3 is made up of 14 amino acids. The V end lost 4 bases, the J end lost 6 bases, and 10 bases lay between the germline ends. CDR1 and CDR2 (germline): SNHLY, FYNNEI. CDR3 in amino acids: CASSVGSFNSPLHF. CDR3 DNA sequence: TGTGCCAGCAGTGTAGGGAGCTTTAATTCACCCCTCCACTTT.

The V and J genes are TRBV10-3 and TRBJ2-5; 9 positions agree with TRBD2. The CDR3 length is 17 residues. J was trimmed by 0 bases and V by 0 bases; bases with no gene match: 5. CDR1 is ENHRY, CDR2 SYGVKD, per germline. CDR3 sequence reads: CAISESGLATYQETQYF. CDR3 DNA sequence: TGTGCCATCAGTGAGTCTGGACTAGCGACGTACCAAGAGACCCAGTACTTC.

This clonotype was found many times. The CDR3 nucleotides read TGTGCCAGCAAACGAACTGGAACAGGGGGAGGCAATCAGCCCCAGCATTTT. Its protein is CASKRTGTGGGNQPQHF. The chain carries TRBV7-2 and TRBJ1-5; 8 positions agree with TRBD1. From germline, CDR1 is SGHTA and CDR2 FQGNSA. This CDR3 has 17 residues. V was clipped by 7 bases and J by 2 bases; unmatched bases: 13.